This T cell receptor beta chain was identified during a study of identical twins. The length of the CDR3 is 13 residues. V lost 3 bases, J lost 1 base, and 6 bases lay in between. MiXCR was run by TCRdb on the 5' RACE reads, yielding one entry per CDR3 protein. The sample yields roughly 770,000 distinct CDR3 sequences, over 15% seen once. This same sample was also part of a study on T cells expressing NK-cell markers. Per that paper: Each of 6 or 7 donors carried dominant NKG2C+ clonotypes accounting for roughly 1.0-7.5% of CD8+ T cells.

The clonotype originates from a woman between 18 and 30 years old in good health. This chain joins TRBV12-3 or TRBV12-4 and TRBJ1-1; unclear D gene. The sequenced material came from PBMCs. The CDR3 DNA is TGTGCCAGCAGTTTTTACGAGAACACTGAAGCTTTCTTT. Translation gives CASSFYENTEAFF.